The entry that follows covers one T cell receptor (beta chain) sequence. Its antigen is currently not known. No clone much larger than this one lies a single base away; base qualities are absent. The entry originates in a study of graft-versus-host responses after intestinal transplantation (dated by TCRdb to about 2021). Regarding the research as a whole: Multivisceral, liver-intestinal, or isolated intestinal transplants were received by the recipients. After intestinal transplantation, graft-versus-host and host-versus-graft alloreactive T cell clones in the graft, circulation and bone marrow were tracked using bulk TCR-beta CDR3 sequencing. Donor T cell macrochimerism was defined as a peak of at least 4% donor T cells among recipient peripheral blood mononuclear cells. Anti-thymocyte globulin induction was given to all recipients, followed by maintenance tacrolimus and steroids for two to four years. Instead of going to the commercial service, samples from a few later patients were sequenced in-house on an Illumina MiSeq and processed with MiXCR. Of the roughly 25 intestinal transplant recipients enrolled in the cohort, one of whom was a retransplant, a few patients without pretransplant specimens were excluded. To identify alloreactive clones, pre-transplant mixed lymphocyte reaction products were sequenced and then compared with unstimulated pre-transplant donor and recipient T cells.

The time point label, as the study defines it: cells obtained before transplantation from donor or recipient. CD3+CD4+ and CD3+CD8+ populations were FACS-sorted from unstimulated pre-transplant donor and recipient cells taken from spleen or lymph nodes. CDR1 SNHLY and CDR2 FYNNEI were looked up in the germline V gene. V lost 4 bases and J lost 0 bases, and the count of bases not matched to a germline gene is 3. Including the terminal cysteine and phenylalanine, the CDR3 comprises 15 residues. Only the CDR3 part of the read is kept: 45 bases, read in frame from the first base. The library came from the immunoSEQ multiplex PCR assay. For most patients, genomic DNA was isolated with the Qiagen DNeasy Blood and Tissue Kit and sent frozen to Adaptive Biotechnologies for TCR sequencing. High-throughput TCR-beta CDR3 sequencing of genomic DNA from most patients was performed by Adaptive Biotechnologies. As for the original processing: Adaptive's ImmunoSEQ software was the source of the TCR sequencing data for roughly 19 patients, while a few other patients were processed with MiXCR and VDJtools. CD4 versus CD8 sorting errors were corrected by removing sequences found in both subsets at a frequency ratio below 5:1. Because the origin of CDR3 nucleotide sequences shared between donor and recipient could not be assigned, those sequences were removed. To count as alloreactive, a clone needed at least 2-fold expansion over unstimulated cells and a minimum CFSE-low frequency of 0.002% (template counts) or 0.001% (read counts). Clones detected in sequenced pre-transplant spleen, lymph node, or MLR CFSE-low populations of the donor or recipient were defined as mappable. Cumulative frequency of alloreactive clones was calculated as a percentage of all sequences weighted by copy number. TCRdb carries this immuneACCESS record with in-frame sequences only. Its versions omit some clonotypes, under half of them owing to an unresolved V gene in the studies checked, with the rest unexplained. V, J and clone size reflect that table, while D and trimming were determined from the DNA. Here the sample has tens of thousands of clones; 84% occur a single time. 0.35% to 0.4% of the sample is in the top ten clones.

Paper-wide results and their limitations: High GvH to HvG T cell clonal ratios were observed in the allografts of patients with donor T cell macrochimerism. GvH clones were detected in recipient bone marrow, and some appeared earlier in ileal mucosa or blood, consistent with an intestinal mucosal origin. The relatively low number and heterogeneity of intestinal transplant patients limited the conclusions. Early after transplant, peak levels of circulating GvH clones were associated with declines in HvG clones.

Sequences were derived from unstimulated CD4+ T cells sorted from spleen or lymph node cells, sampled before transplant. The receptor comes from a human donor who was the organ donor for an intestinal transplant. This chain is built from TRBV2 and TRBJ1-5; 7 of the junction bases match TRBD1. The nucleotide sequence is given as TGTGCCAGCAGTGGGACAGGCAATAGCAATCAGCCCCAGCATTTT. Its translation reads: CASSGTGNSNQPQHF.